Presented here are 24 T cell receptor beta chains from one specimen sequenced in a study of memory CD4+ T cells and cytomegalovirus serostatus. Libraries were prepared by immunoSEQ multiplex PCR; TCRdb keeps only in-frame clonotypes and omits some of them. In the table there are about 48,000 clones, about three quarters of which are singletons. The sort gate was single viable CD3+CD4+CD8-CD45RO+ cells for memory CD4+ T cells. The specimen sequenced was memory CD4+ T cells from blood. Every receptor here comes from an adult in good health and CMV-seronegative.

The chain employs TRBV28 and TRBJ1-5; 11 bases are a match to TRBD1. Losses at the gene ends were 6 bases for V and 9 bases for J; bases not matched to a gene: 13. Germline-derived CDR1 and CDR2 are MDHEN and SYDVKM. The CDR3 is 16 amino acids. The CDR3 DNA is TGTGCCAGCAGCTCCCTAAGGGACAGGGGGAAGCGGCCCCAGCATTTT. Its protein is CASSSLRDRGKRPQHF.

The chain's CDR3 is CASSTGTGRIHEQYF. DNA for the CDR3: TGTGCCAGTAGTACCGGGACAGGGAGAATCCACGAGCAGTACTTC. The chain carries TRBV19 and TRBJ2-7; the match to TRBD1 covers 9 bases. The CDR3 consists of 15 residues. V shed 4 bases and J 5 bases; nucleotides not matched to a gene: 9. The germline CDR1 and CDR2 sequences are LNHDA and SQIVND (reference sequence).

The sample holds a few counts of this clone. V gene TRBV30 combines with J gene TRBJ2-7; 10 bases line up with TRBD1. Germline CDR1 and CDR2: GTSNPN and SVGIG (reference sequence). Trimming at V came to 4 bases and at J to 5 bases, leaving 11 bases not matched to a gene. The CDR3 totals 15 residues. The CDR3 nucleotides are TGTGCCTGGAATTTCGCGGGACAGGGGATCCACGAGCAGTACTTC. It yields the protein CAWNFAGQGIHEQYF.

V gene TRBV6-6 combines with J gene TRBJ1-5; no firm D call. Germline CDR1 MNHNY, CDR2 SVGAGI (reference sequence). The CDR3 contains 14 residues. V was pared by 6 bases and J by 1 base, with 10 bases between. As DNA, the CDR3 is TGTGCCAGCAGCTTCGGACGGAGCAATCAGCCCCAGCATTTT. It yields the protein CASSFGRSNQPQHF.

The chain is built from TRBV6-5 and TRBJ1-4; TRBD1 might be the D (5 bases). The CDR3 contains 16 residues. The V end lost 4 bases, the J end lost 0 bases, and 12 bases lay between the germline ends. Per germline, CDR1 MNHEY and CDR2 SVGAGI. The DNA for the CDR3 is TGTGCCAGCAGTTCCGGGACGGTTGCAACTAATGAAAAACTGTTTTTT. It encodes CASSSGTVATNEKLFF.

The chain is built from TRBV6-1 and TRBJ1-5; 7 nucleotides line up with TRBD1. Germline lookup yields CDR1 MNHNS and CDR2 SASEGT. CDR3 length: 15 amino acids. The trim removed 7 bases at V and 0 bases at J, leaving 6 bases unmatched. CDR3 DNA: TGTGCCAGCACCCTGACAGGGTTTAGCAATCAGCCCCAGCATTTT. Translating it yields CASTLTGFSNQPQHF.

V is TRBV28 and J is TRBJ1-4, with D possibly TRBD1 on 6 matching bases. There are 14 residues in the CDR3. V was pared by 7 bases and J by 7 bases, with 16 bases between. Looked up from germline, CDR1 is MDHEN and CDR2 is SYDVKM. The DNA of the CDR3 is TGTGCCAGCACGGCTGGCGGGGGCCGTGAAAAACTGTTTTTT. Its translation: CASTAGGGREKLFF.

This clone was counted a single time. V and J are TRBV7-9 and TRBJ1-2; 8 bases are shared with TRBD1. Trimming took 5 bases from V and 0 from J; bases not matched to a gene: 11. This CDR3 spans 17 amino acids. Germline CDR1 and CDR2: SEHNR and FQNEAQ (reference sequence). The CDR3 protein is CASSASPGGVTNYGYTF. For the CDR3, the DNA is TGTGCCAGCAGCGCTTCCCCAGGGGGCGTAACTAACTATGGCTACACCTTC.

A remark on this clone: At one end, the junction sequence differs from germline, possibly due to a read error. The chain has TRBV28 and TRBJ2-7; 12 bases match TRBD1. Germline lookup yields CDR1 MDHEN and CDR2 SYDVKM. CDR3 length equals 13 residues. CDR3: CASSLRTRDRGRF. Written as DNA, the CDR3 is TGTGCCAGCAGTTTACGCACCCGGGACAGGGGGCGCTTC.

The chain's CDR3 is CASSGTGRLNTEAFF. CDR3 nucleotides: TGTGCCAGTAGTGGGACAGGGCGCCTGAACACTGAAGCTTTCTTT. This sequence joins TRBV19 and TRBJ1-1; TRBD1 agrees at 9 bases. Per germline, CDR1 LNHDA and CDR2 SQIVND (reference sequence). The CDR3 runs 15 residues. The V and J ends lost 5 bases and 0 bases, in that order; junction bases with no gene match: 4.

This rearrangement joins TRBV19 to TRBJ2-4; D possibly corresponds to TRBD2 (6 bases). CDR3 size: 13 residues. V gave up 7 bases and J gave up 3 bases, with 10 bases separating them. Germline V gene data show CDR1 as LNHDA and CDR2 as SQIVND (reference sequence). The chain's CDR3 is CASIGAGKNIQYF. Written as DNA, the CDR3 is TGTGCCAGTATTGGAGCGGGCAAAAACATTCAGTACTTC.

This clone was observed a single time. V usage is TRBV5-4 and J usage is TRBJ2-7; 11 positions match TRBD2. The CDR3 length is 15 residues. The junction had 7 bases not matched to a gene; V was cut back by 4 bases and J by 4 bases. Germline CDR1 SGHNT, CDR2 YYREEE (reference sequence). CDR3 sequence reads: CASSPGTSGGYEQYF. As DNA, the CDR3 is TGTGCCAGCAGCCCTGGAACTAGCGGGGGTTACGAGCAGTACTTC. The full variable domain, completed using reference TRBV5-4 and TRBJ2-7, is ETGVTQSPTHLIKTRGQQVTLRCSSQSGHNTVSWYQQALGQGPQFIFQYYREEENGRGNFPPRFSGLQFPNYSSELNVNALELDDSALYLCASSPGTSGGYEQYFGPGTRLTVT.

The chain employs TRBV2 and TRBJ2-5; D gene unclear. CDR3 size: 14 residues. Between the trimmed V and J ends, which lost 4 bases and 2 bases, there was a span of 11 bases. Germline assignment: CDR1 SNHLY and CDR2 FYNNEI. The CDR3 nucleotides read TGTGCCAGCAGTGCTTCCCTAGGACAAGAGACCCAGTACTTC. It is translated as CASSASLGQETQYF.

This clone was found once. The V gene is TRBV11-2, the J gene TRBJ2-2; D is perhaps TRBD2 (6 bases). The germline V gene encodes CDR1 SGHAT and CDR2 FQNNGV. The CDR3 has 13 amino acids. The V and J ends lost 4 bases and 4 bases respectively, with 7 bases between them. This chain's CDR3 is CASSWGVTGELFF. The CDR3 coding sequence is TGTGCCAGCAGCTGGGGGGTCACCGGGGAGCTGTTTTTT.

The gene calls are TRBV18 and TRBJ1-2, with D uncertain. In germline, CDR1 is KGHSH, CDR2 LQKENI. The CDR3 spans 12 residues. V dropped 3 bases and J dropped 2 bases, with 4 bases sitting between them. This CDR3 is CASSPDNYGYTF. DNA for the CDR3: TGTGCCAGCTCACCGGACAACTATGGCTACACCTTC.

The chain employs TRBV19 and TRBJ1-4, with D perhaps TRBD1 (6 bases). V shed 5 bases and J shed 6 bases, with 13 bases lying between them. Germline values: CDR1 LNHDA, CDR2 SQIVND (reference sequence). The CDR3 is 14 amino acids. The CDR3: CASSPQGGDEKLFF. The CDR3 bases are TGTGCCAGTAGTCCACAGGGAGGGGATGAAAAACTGTTTTTT.

This chain uses TRBV7-9 with TRBJ1-3, with 10 bases that match TRBD1. Germline V gene data show CDR1 as SEHNR and CDR2 as FQNEAQ (reference sequence). The CDR3 contains 19 residues. J was trimmed by 0 bases and V by 5 bases; bases with no gene match: 13. The DNA of the CDR3 is TGTGCCAGCAGCCCGAGGGACAGGGGCGTCAGGAACTCTGGAAACACCATATATTTT. It translates to CASSPRDRGVRNSGNTIYF.

The chain recombines TRBV19 with TRBJ2-7; D is perhaps TRBD2 (5 bases). V lost 2 bases, J lost 2 bases, and 10 bases lay in between. The CDR3 is 14 amino acids. The germline V gene encodes CDR1 LNHDA and CDR2 SQIVND (reference sequence). CDR3 sequence (DNA): TGTGCCAGTAGTATACGAGGGAATCCCTACGAGCAGTACTTC. Its protein is CASSIRGNPYEQYF. Full variable domain (remainder filled in from reference TRBV19 and TRBJ2-7): DGGITQSPKYLFRKEGQNVTLSCEQNLNHDAMYWYRQDPGQGLRLIYYSQIVNDFQKGDIAEGYSVSREKKESFPLTVTSAQKNPTAFYLCASSIRGNPYEQYFGPGTRLTVT.

This clone was seen once. The chain couples TRBV5-1 to TRBJ1-2, with TRBD1 as a possible D gene (6 bases). The CDR3 is 15 residues long. Trimming removed 7 bases at V and 0 bases at J, with 16 bases between. Germline CDR1 reads SGHRS; CDR2 reads YFSETQ. The CDR3 loop reads CASQGRGTANYGYTF. CDR3 in DNA: TGCGCCAGCCAGGGGCGTGGGACCGCTAACTATGGCTACACCTTC.

The chain links TRBV6-6 to TRBJ2-3; D gene unclear. The V end lost 0 bases, the J end lost 2 bases, and 6 bases lay between the germline ends. Germline lookup yields CDR1 MNHNY and CDR2 SVGAGI (reference sequence). The CDR3 length is 14 residues. Here the CDR3 reads CASSYSRDTDTQYF. CDR3 nucleotide sequence: TGTGCCAGCAGTTACTCGAGAGACACAGATACGCAGTATTTT.

V usage is TRBV7-7 and J usage is TRBJ2-5; D not certain. Germline CDR1 SSHAT, CDR2 FNYEAQ (reference sequence). There are 14 residues in the CDR3. V lost 1 base to trimming and J lost 5 bases, with 11 bases between them. The CDR3 here is CASSLGRSAETQYF. The CDR3 bases are TGTGCCAGCAGCTTAGGGCGGAGTGCGGAGACCCAGTACTTC.

J is TRBJ1-4 and V is TRBV6-1; TRBD1 matches 7 bases. The CDR3 sequence is 15 residues long. V lost 5 bases to trimming and J lost 3 bases; unmatched junction nucleotides: 6. Germline CDR1 MNHNS, CDR2 SASEGT. DNA of the CDR3: TGTGCCAGCAGTCCACGACAGGGTTCTAATGAAAAACTGTTTTTT. The encoded protein is CASSPRQGSNEKLFF.

The genes are TRBV11-2 and TRBJ2-2; TRBD2 matches at 10 bases. Trimming took 5 bases from V and 1 from J; bases not matched to a gene: 10. This CDR3 is 18 amino acids long. Germline V CDR1 and CDR2: SGHAT, FQNNGV. CDR3 sequence reads: CASSPKALAGENTGELFF. CDR3 sequence (DNA): TGTGCCAGCAGCCCGAAGGCTCTAGCGGGAGAGAACACCGGGGAGCTGTTTTTT.

The rearrangement uses TRBV30 and TRBJ1-2, with D possibly matching TRBD1 (6 bases). Trimming stripped 3 bases from V and 4 bases from J, with 18 bases between. The CDR3 runs 15 residues. Germline CDR1 is GTSNPN and CDR2 is SVGIG (reference sequence). The CDR3 DNA sequence: TGTGCCTGGAGCAATCAGGGGAAGGGCGGCTATGGCTACACCTTC. Translation gives CAWSNQGKGGYGYTF.